This T cell receptor (beta chain) emerged from a study of cytomegalovirus exposure and HLA in healthy donors. Study overall: Roughly 179 million T cells yielded some 100 million unique TCR beta sequences, as an earlier analysis found. There were 300 to 400 genotyped donors. Of these, about 81% fell in the genetic ancestry cluster associated with self-reported Caucasian donors. Whole-study findings and limits: A prior analysis recorded that most TCR beta V segments were productive about 87% or about 30% of the time. It was reported that the classifier diagnosed cytomegalovirus status with high specificity and sensitivity in both the original and validation cohorts.

This clone was detected only once. Its target is unknown. The germline CDR1 and CDR2 sequences are MRHNA and SNTAGT. V was clipped by 0 bases and J by 3 bases, with 12 bases between them. This CDR3 has 16 amino acids. The PCR employed 60 Vbeta primers together with 13 Jbeta primers. Clones were read by immunoSEQ multiplex PCR, and TCRdb kept only the in-frame ones, dropping some. This table has roughly 120,000 clones, roughly 83% appearing once. This chain connects TRBV6-4 to TRBJ1-5; D is unresolved. Sequencing was done on a sample of PBMCs. The receptor was derived from a man under 40 in good health and CMV-seropositive. The CDR3 protein is CASSDSSFGDNQPQHF. DNA of the CDR3: TGTGCCAGCAGTGACTCGAGTTTCGGTGACAATCAGCCCCAGCATTTT.